The entry that follows covers one T cell receptor beta chain sequence. Antigen: not known. The data belong to a study of cytomegalovirus exposure and HLA in healthy donors. Overall study: A prior analysis found about 120 million unique TCR beta sequences from some 200 million T cells. There were approximately 81 million unique TCRs (from HLA-typed donors) in an early data release.

Each donor was healthy, and each was a bone marrow donor. General study results and limits: Among donors in an Asian-associated ancestry cluster, a later analysis reportedly found fewer N-insertions than the roughly 610-donor mean.

Primers included in the PCR were 60 Vbeta and 13 Jbeta primers. TCRdb keeps only in-frame clones here, not all; method: immunoSEQ multiplex PCR. The sample lists around 150,000 clones, around 81% seen once, with 1% in the top ten. Material for sequencing was PBMCs. This receptor was obtained from a woman in her 40s in good health and CMV-seronegative.

Here the CDR3 reads CASSIGGLNTEAFF. The CDR3 nucleotides read TGTGCCAGTAGTATCGGAGGCTTGAACACTGAAGCTTTCTTT. The chain links TRBV19 to TRBJ1-1, with D unresolved. From germline, CDR1 is LNHDA and CDR2 SQIVND (reference sequence). V was trimmed by 3 bases and J by 0 bases, leaving 8 bases between them. This CDR3 region has 14 residues.